This record concerns one TCR beta chain sequence. No antigen is known for it. The input lacks base qualities; no much larger clone sits a single base away. This record comes from a study of T cells after yellow fever vaccination (dated by TCRdb to the late 2010s). Turning to the overall study: The SMART-Seq v4 Ultra Low Input RNA kit was used to prepare libraries from fractions with low cell numbers. Blood samples were taken at several timepoints before and after primary and secondary immunization, and bulk PBMC replicates and cell subsets were isolated. To follow T-cell clones before and after primary and booster YFV17D yellow fever vaccination, bulk TCR alpha and beta repertoires were sequenced over time. Two healthy male donors, one aged 18 to 29 and one aged 30 to 40 years, made up the cohort. The study at large found these results: After the booster, most clones that had expanded after primary vaccination were detected again (approximately 96% of CD4 and over 75% of CD8), suggesting broad maintenance of memory. A small share of clonotypes occurred in both CD4 and CD8 compartments, likely arising from convergent recombination. Computational filtering was required because FACS-sorted repertoires could contain abundant contaminating clonotypes from the bulk population. The secondary T-cell response was found to be weaker but faster than the primary response, with a peak reached on day 5 rather than on day 15. The study included only a couple of donors, which limits how far the findings can be generalized.

In the paper's terms, the treatment or condition label means: live attenuated yellow fever vaccine strain. At every blood-draw timepoint, two biological replicates of bulk PBMCs were collected. A standard Ficoll-Paque protocol was used to isolate PBMCs from peripheral blood. TriZol was used to extract RNA from bulk PBMCs, from CD4 and CD8 fractions, and from dextramer-positive and dextramer-negative fractions. TCR cDNA was synthesized by 5'RACE template switching, which introduced a universal primer site and unique molecular identifiers. cDNA synthesis was primed from both the TCR alpha and TCR beta constant segments. Two PCR steps were used to amplify libraries, with sample barcodes and sequencing adapters being added in the second step. Sequencing of the libraries was done on either Illumina HiSeq 2500 (2x100 bp) or NovaSeq (2x150 bp). The paper's processing steps were these. MIGEC was used to demultiplex reads and collapse the reads into UMI consensus sequences, and MiXCR was used for V(D)J alignment. Vaccine-responding clonotypes were defined with edgeR using replicate PBMC samples, requiring FDR below 0.01 and a log2 fold change above 5 up to day 15. Each bulk clonotype was labeled CD4 or CD8 based on which sequenced repertoire, CD4 or CD8, contained the clonotype at higher abundance. The public reads were reprocessed in TCRdb via fastp at Q25 and MiXCR, keeping in-frame beta chains. Rows are combined by CDR3 protein, so each entry shows the most common genes and DNA. The V and J calls here are based on TCRdb, not the publication. In this sample the table shows hundreds of thousands of distinct CDR3 sequences, roughly 21% of which occur a single time. Approximately 14% of the sample is in the top ten clones.

At the junction V is shortened by 1 base and J by 6 bases, with 6 bases in between. Taken from the germline V gene, the CDR1 and CDR2 loops are SGHVS and FNYEAQ. The CDR3 covers 12 residues, taking in both the cysteine and the phenylalanine. The retained sequence is limited to the CDR3, 36 bases, with the frame set at the first base. The sequences come from PBMCs, collected 15 days after the yellow fever booster vaccination. The chain is made from TRBV7-6 and TRBJ2-5; the D segment cannot be called with confidence. This sequence originates from a man aged 30 to 45 who received the YFV17D yellow fever vaccine. Here is the DNA: TGTGCCAGCAGCTTAGATTGGAAGACCCAGTACTTC. Its protein product is CASSLDWKTQYF.